The 4 T cell receptor beta chains below were found in one sample sequenced in a study of blood T cell repertoires in COVID-19. The assay was immunoSEQ multiplex PCR, and TCRdb's table has in-frame clones only and misses some. This table has around 140,000 clones, roughly 80% appearing once. Sequencing was done on a sample of peripheral blood. Receptors were obtained from a woman between 50 and 59 years old with active or convalescent COVID-19.

CDR3 protein: CASSLAGVGNEQFF. DNA for the CDR3: TGCGCCAGCAGCTTGGCCGGGGTCGGCAATGAGCAGTTCTTC. This rearrangement joins TRBV5-1 to TRBJ2-1; D is possibly TRBD2 (5 bases). V lost 0 bases and J lost 6, with 10 bases in between. Germline-derived CDR1 and CDR2 are SGHRS and YFSETQ. CDR3 length: 14 amino acids. Based on the CDR3 plus reference TRBV5-1 and TRBJ2-1, the full variable domain is KAGVTQTPRYLIKTRGQQVTLSCSPISGHRSVSWYQQTPGQGLQFLFEYFSETQRNKGNFPGRFSGRQFSNSRSEMNVSTLELGDSALYLCASSLAGVGNEQFFGPGTRLTVL.

V gene TRBV7-6 combines with J gene TRBJ1-3; 9 positions agree with TRBD1. Looked up from germline, CDR1 is SGHVS and CDR2 is FNYEAQ. The junction had 7 bases not matched to a gene; V was cut back by 0 bases and J by 1 base. The CDR3 is made up of 18 amino acids. The CDR3 spells CASSLAGGQGLSGNTIYF. The CDR3 nucleotides are TGTGCCAGCAGCTTAGCCGGGGGACAGGGCTTATCTGGAAACACCATATATTTT.

The table lists this clone with a few counts. This chain connects TRBV5-1 to TRBJ1-6, with TRBD1 identical over 9 bases. The CDR3 has 18 residues. The ends lost 0 bases at V and 10 bases at J; junction bases unmatched: 14. Per germline, CDR1 SGHRS and CDR2 YFSETQ. The CDR3: CASSLALTGGATRSPLHF. The CDR3 coding sequence is TGCGCCAGCAGCTTGGCCTTAACAGGGGGCGCGACCCGCTCACCCCTCCACTTT.

The chain employs TRBV30 and TRBJ1-3; D ambiguous. Germline assignment: CDR1 GTSNPN and CDR2 SVGIG (reference sequence). The CDR3 runs to 11 residues. V shed 5 bases and J shed 4 bases, with 6 bases lying between them. This CDR3 reads CAWESGNTIYF. CDR3 in DNA: TGTGCCTGGGAGAGCGGAAACACCATATATTTT.